The rows below give T cell receptor beta chains drawn from one sample of a study of blood T cell repertoires in COVID-19. Assay: immunoSEQ multiplex PCR; the TCRdb copy retains only in-frame clones and omits some. The repertoire consists of 360,000 or so clones, with around 83% occurring once and the leading ten covering about 4.8%. Sequencing was carried out using PBMCs or T cells enriched from blood (not recorded which). These receptors originate from a woman between 50 and 59 years old who had recovered from COVID-19. CDR3s leave out the opening cysteine and the closing phenylalanine or tryptophan. Fields, in order: D gene, CDR3 length, J gene, V gene, CDR3 protein. D genes are given only for firm matches.

. | 14 | TRBJ2-4 | TRBV19 | ASSLGLTRVLNIQY
TRBD1 | 14 | TRBJ1-1 | TRBV4-1 | ASSQEGIGGGVEAF
TRBD1 | 12 | TRBJ1-6 | TRBV20-1 | SASKGALNSPLH
. | 13 | TRBJ1-6 | TRBV3-1/TRBV3-2 | ASEKGGADNSPLH
TRBD1 | 12 | TRBJ1-2 | TRBV7-2 | ASRQNRGDYGYT
TRBD1 | 16 | TRBJ1-1 | TRBV9 | ASSMLVGTGYMNTEAF
TRBD1 | 13 | TRBJ1-1 | TRBV18 | ASSPLGGGQIEAF
TRBD2 | 12 | TRBJ2-3 | TRBV6-5 | ASSTGLAADTQY
. | 11 | TRBJ2-1 | TRBV5-1 | ASSYTSYNEQF
TRBD2 | 14 | TRBJ2-1 | TRBV13 | ASSQGTSRYYNEQF
. | 15 | TRBJ2-5 | TRBV7-9 | ASNHLTRDTIRETQY
TRBD1 | 16 | TRBJ1-1 | TRBV15 | ATSGEGLQGRLGTEAF
. | 12 | TRBJ1-2 | TRBV19 | ASSPGQTHYGYT
TRBD2 | 14 | TRBJ2-3 | TRBV5-1 | ASSRQLATSTDTQY
. | 13 | TRBJ2-3 | TRBV27 | ASSFIGKNTDTQY
. | 11 | TRBJ1-1 | TRBV7-3 | ASSPGENTEAF
. | 11 | TRBJ1-3 | TRBV5-6 | ASSLGQGNTIY
. | 12 | TRBJ2-3 | TRBV5-1 | ASSPELNTDTQY
TRBD1 | 13 | TRBJ2-2 | TRBV9 | ASSGGQRNTGELF
TRBD2 | 14 | TRBJ2-3 | TRBV9 | ASTRGAGGSTDTQY
. | 12 | TRBJ1-2 | TRBV5-8 | ASSLDRGGYGYT
. | 13 | TRBJ1-4 | TRBV7-9 | ASSLAGVTNEKLF
. | 9 | TRBJ2-3 | TRBV27 | ASSEFETQY
TRBD1 | 12 | TRBJ1-5 | TRBV30 | AWSGTGGFQPQH
TRBD1 | 13 | TRBJ2-3 | TRBV27 | ASSLSSDRADTQY
TRBD1 | 15 | TRBJ2-3 | TRBV6-2/TRBV6-3 | ASSYAYGMTGPDTQY
. | 10 | TRBJ2-7 | TRBV29-1 | SVETGGYEQY
. | 11 | TRBJ1-6 | TRBV30 | AWRTGLNSPLH
. | 12 | TRBJ1-1 | TRBV5-5 | ASVYGGRDTEAF
TRBD1 | 12 | TRBJ2-1 | TRBV2 | ASSKTGGSNEQF
TRBD2 | 14 | TRBJ2-7 | TRBV7-9 | ASSSASGGLRDEQY
TRBD2 | 12 | TRBJ2-5 | TRBV3-1/TRBV3-2 | ASSPLAAQETQY
TRBD2 | 13 | TRBJ2-3 | TRBV6-2/TRBV6-3 | ASSGLGLQRGTQY
. | 12 | TRBJ2-3 | TRBV5-5 | ASSFLWPTDTQY
. | 12 | TRBJ1-2 | TRBV19 | ASSNEQGLGGYT
TRBD1 | 13 | TRBJ1-4 | TRBV7-9 | ASSLTQGAGEKLF
. | 14 | TRBJ1-2 | TRBV19 | ASSILLDRKNYGYT
TRBD1 | 12 | TRBJ2-2 | TRBV19 | ASSMTGDTGELF
. | 17 | TRBJ2-3 | TRBV4-1 | ASSQELSGRVSFTDTQY
TRBD1 | 13 | TRBJ2-7 | TRBV5-4 | ASSPPGQTSYEQY
TRBD1 | 12 | TRBJ2-7 | TRBV13 | ASSADRGFREQY
. | 12 | TRBJ1-1 | TRBV5-4 | ASSSSTRQSEAF
. | 10 | TRBJ2-7 | TRBV6-2/TRBV6-3 | ASSYRFWEQY
TRBD1 | 11 | TRBJ2-2 | TRBV7-9 | ASSLQGAGELF
TRBD2 | 13 | TRBJ2-3 | TRBV9 | ASGGAGAQADTQY
. | 16 | TRBJ2-3 | TRBV3-1/TRBV3-2 | ASSQDDALTYSGDTQY
TRBD1 | 14 | TRBJ1-2 | TRBV5-4 | ASSGRGPGQIKGYT
. | 13 | TRBJ2-2 | TRBV2 | ASSESGGNTGELF
. | 12 | TRBJ1-1 | TRBV3-1/TRBV3-2 | ASSLGSRNTEAF
. | 14 | TRBJ2-2 | TRBV4-2 | ASSQDETGGTGELF
TRBD1 | 13 | TRBJ2-1 | TRBV19 | ASSIDQGAGNEQF
TRBD2 | 15 | TRBJ2-3 | TRBV7-8 | ASSSNSGGIISNTQY
. | 11 | TRBJ1-1 | TRBV6-2/TRBV6-3 | ASSYSGGGEAF
. | 10 | TRBJ1-1 | TRBV15 | ATSRGNREAF
. | 14 | TRBJ1-2 | TRBV29-1 | SVDRARDTSNYGYT
TRBD2 | 14 | TRBJ2-2 | TRBV6-1 | ASNEAGGPNTGELF
TRBD1 | 14 | TRBJ1-6 | TRBV27 | ASRGTGGFHNSPLH
TRBD1 | 13 | TRBJ1-2 | TRBV6-5 | ASSTGTGGNYGYT
TRBD1 | 14 | TRBJ1-3 | TRBV18 | ASSPMGQGAGNTIY
. | 14 | TRBJ1-1 | TRBV2 | ASSATAGLTNTEAF